These T cell receptor beta chains were read from a single sample in a study of T cell changes during pregnancy in multiple sclerosis. The method was immunoSEQ multiplex PCR; TCRdb's version includes in-frame clones alone and lacks a portion of them. The sample consists of tens of thousands of clones, over 75% of them appearing once. Material: CD8+ T cells from peripheral blood mononuclear cells, obtained before pregnancy. These receptors were collected from a female donor with multiple sclerosis, enrolled in a pregnancy study. The CDR3 runs from the conserved cysteine through the conserved F or W. Fields, in order: D gene, J gene, clone size, V gene, CDR3 protein, CDR3 DNA. A D gene is named only where the DNA matches it firmly. The size entry is marked missing in some rows and otherwise reads once, few, many or a size class.

D: .
J: TRBJ2-2
size: once
V: TRBV9
CDR3: CASSVAGGPGELFF
DNA: TGTGCCAGCAGCGTAGCCGGGGGACCCGGGGAGCTGTTTTTT

D: .
J: TRBJ1-2
size: .
V: TRBV2
CDR3: CASTQEDFYGYTF
DNA: TGTGCCAGCACACAGGAAGATTTCTATGGCTACACCTTC

D: TRBD1
J: TRBJ1-1
size: .
V: TRBV6-1
CDR3: CASSESWTGISAEAFF
DNA: TGTGCCAGCAGTGAATCTTGGACAGGCATTAGCGCTGAAGCTTTCTTT

D: .
J: TRBJ2-7
size: .
V: TRBV19
CDR3: CASSIAGVGSYEQYF
DNA: TGTGCCAGTAGTATAGCAGGGGTCGGATCCTACGAGCAGTACTTC

D: TRBD1
J: TRBJ1-5
size: .
V: TRBV15
CDR3: CATSRDRGNNQPQHF
DNA: TGTGCCACCAGCAGGGACAGGGGAAACAATCAGCCCCAGCATTTT

D: .
J: TRBJ1-1
size: .
V: TRBV7-9
CDR3: CASSYTTGVEAFF
DNA: TGTGCCAGCAGCTACACTACAGGAGTAGAAGCTTTCTTT

D: TRBD1
J: TRBJ2-5
size: .
V: TRBV27
CDR3: CASTFWDRGQETQYF
DNA: TGTGCCAGCACCTTTTGGGACAGGGGGCAAGAGACCCAGTACTTC

D: .
J: TRBJ2-5
size: .
V: TRBV27
CDR3: CASSPSPAGAQETQYF
DNA: TGTGCCAGCAGTCCCTCCCCGGCGGGGGCCCAAGAGACCCAGTACTTC

D: .
J: TRBJ1-5
size: .
V: TRBV5-6
CDR3: CASSASDQPQHF
DNA: TGTGCCAGCAGCGCCTCAGATCAGCCCCAGCATTTT

D: .
J: TRBJ2-1
size: .
V: TRBV6-5
CDR3: CASSPDGTYNEQFF
DNA: TGTGCCAGCAGTCCCGACGGGACCTACAATGAGCAGTTCTTC

D: .
J: TRBJ1-5
size: .
V: TRBV6-5
CDR3: CASSSLWGRQPQHF
DNA: TGTGCCAGCAGTTCATTATGGGGCCGCCAGCCCCAGCATTTT

D: TRBD1
J: TRBJ2-7
size: .
V: TRBV27
CDR3: CASSRGPSYEQYF
DNA: TGTGCCAGCAGTAGGGGGCCGTCCTACGAGCAGTACTTC

D: .
J: TRBJ2-7
size: .
V: TRBV27
CDR3: CASSGHGLREQYF
DNA: TGTGCCAGCAGTGGGCACGGTCTTCGGGAGCAGTACTTC

D: TRBD1
J: TRBJ1-2
size: .
V: TRBV6-4
CDR3: CASSRRTRDSNYGYTF
DNA: TGTGCCAGCAGTAGACGTACCCGGGACAGCAACTATGGCTACACCTTC

D: .
J: TRBJ1-5
size: .
V: TRBV11-2
CDR3: CASSLDGSNQPQHF
DNA: TGTGCCAGCAGCTTAGACGGTAGCAATCAGCCCCAGCATTTT